This TCR beta chain originates from a study of blood T cell repertoires in COVID-19 (dated by TCRdb to the early 2020s). About the study as a whole: Samples covering the acute and convalescent phases of COVID-19 were provided by collaborators in the United States, Italy and Spain. The material from the prospective study consisted of cDNA or gDNA derived from T cells, B-cell-depleted T cells, or PBMCs. Deeply sampled blood TCRbeta repertoires from subjects exposed to, actively infected with, or recovered from COVID-19 were included in the dataset. The repertoires were released in a freely available public database intended as a resource for research on the immune response to SARS-CoV-2. The samples were drawn from the first 160 participants of the ongoing ImmuneRACE study and from over a thousand subjects provided by 6 global collaborators. Nearly every sample came with metadata listing a de-identified subject ID, COVID-19 status, age in years and sex. Where HLA class I and class II types were available, the types were taken from metadata supplied by the sample provider, not from assay-based typing. Here is what the overall study found, with its caveats: How much clinical and demographic metadata was included differed by source and by participant, and the metadata was provided uncurated.

In the germline V gene (reference sequence), CDR1 corresponds to LNHDA and CDR2 to SQIVND. From cysteine to phenylalanine, the CDR3 is 14 amino acids long. Left in the record is the CDR3 DNA by itself, 42 bases read in frame from the first base. Trimming removed 1 base from V and 6 bases from J; the gene matches leave 5 bases unexplained. One collaborating source in Seattle enrolled patients during active infection and followed them longitudinally through the course of disease. Each collaborating institution followed its own protocols to collect whole blood in K2EDTA tubes. Collaborator samples were shipped for TCRbeta analysis as frozen whole blood, isolated PBMCs, or DNA extracted from either sample type. On this clone: What antigen it recognizes has not been identified. No base qualities exist here, and no much larger clone lies one base off it.

TCRbeta CDR3 regions were amplified from genomic DNA by means of the immunoSEQ Assay, a bias-controlled multiplex PCR. In the original analysis: The number of nucleated cells in each sample was estimated by amplification of reference gene primers within the assay. Sequence reads were collapsed and filtered to measure the absolute abundance of every unique TCRbeta CDR3 rearrangement. For each sample, productive Simpson clonality was calculated as the square root of Simpson's diversity index across productive rearrangements. The immuneACCESS repertoire file appears here via TCRdb, limited to in-frame rearrangements. These files lack a portion of the clones; in checked studies, under half of the deficit traces to unresolved V genes, and the cause of the others is not known. V and J calls and clone size follow that table, whereas D and trimming were derived from the DNA. This sample gives 250,000 to 400,000 clones in total; roughly 90% of them show up just once. The ten largest clonotypes hold 2.5% to 3% of the sample.

The sequencing input was peripheral blood. This TCR was sampled from a young woman with COVID-19, enrolled during active disease. Recombination connected TRBV19 to TRBJ1-2; TRBD1 fits 7 bases in the junction. The DNA reads TGTGCCAGTAGTATAGGGGGACAGTTGAATGGCTACACCTTC. Translated, this gives CASSIGGQLNGYTF.